The clone carrying this T cell receptor beta chain was detected only a few times. The sample is drawn from a study of blood T cells in healthy people across ages. Study-level background: Template-switching capture recovered about one barcoded beta molecule per two T cells.

A J-beta primer mix and a sample-barcoded 5' primer were used in a second PCR of roughly 6 to 11 cycles. With 12 random nucleotides, a template-switch adaptor tagged each individual cDNA molecule. TCRdb reprocessed the 5' RACE reads with MiXCR, giving one entry per CDR3 protein. Here the sample spans about 570,000 distinct CDR3 sequences, 27% being singletons. The authors isolated at least 6.5 million PBMCs per sample. The germline V and J ends were trimmed by 6 bases and 12 bases, with 27 bases remaining between them. Germline V gene sequence: CDR1 MNHNS, CDR2 SASEGT. The CDR3 has 17 residues. The receptor's source is a woman between 65 and 79 years old in good health. Sequenced material: blood. This rearrangement joins TRBV6-1 to TRBJ2-6, with D possibly being TRBD1 (6 bases). CDR3 DNA sequence: TGTGCCAGCAGAATGACAGGAGGAGCTAGCAGGCTATCCGTCCTGACTTTC. The encoded protein is CASRMTGGASRLSVLTF.